The 23 T cell receptor beta chains reported below all come from one sample, sequenced in a study of blood T cell repertoires in COVID-19. Generated by immunoSEQ multiplex PCR, the TCRdb table keeps only in-frame clones and is missing some. In the table there are about 58,000 clones, roughly 89% of which are singletons. Sequenced material: peripheral blood. These TCRs come from a man aged 55 to 70 with active COVID-19.

V usage is TRBV4-1 and J usage is TRBJ1-4, with TRBD1 identical over 8 bases. With V trimmed by 2 bases and J by 6 bases, 5 bases remained unmatched. This CDR3 region has 15 residues. CDR1 and CDR2 (germline): MGHRA, YSYEKL. The CDR3 is CASSQPPTGDEKLFF. For the CDR3, the DNA is TGCGCCAGCAGCCAACCACCGACAGGGGATGAAAAACTGTTTTTT.

The count of this clone is one. The chain links TRBV30 to TRBJ1-6, with D unresolved. The CDR3 is made up of 15 amino acids. CDR1 and CDR2 from the germline V gene are GTSNPN and SVGIG (reference sequence). V dropped 4 bases and J dropped 1 base, with 11 bases sitting between them. CDR3 DNA: TGTGCCTGGACTCTTGGTAGATCCTATAATTCACCCCTCCACTTT. Its protein product is CAWTLGRSYNSPLHF.

This chain joins TRBV19 and TRBJ2-1; D is unclear. The germline V gene encodes CDR1 LNHDA and CDR2 SQIVND (reference sequence). This CDR3 has 16 amino acids. V lost 3 bases and J 0 bases, leaving 12 bases between the germline ends. CDR3 region: CASSIFATSSYNEQFF. CDR3 nucleotides: TGTGCCAGTAGTATTTTCGCGACAAGCTCCTACAATGAGCAGTTCTTC.

J is TRBJ2-1 and V is TRBV19, with TRBD2 identical over 9 bases. Germline values: CDR1 LNHDA, CDR2 SQIVND (reference sequence). This CDR3 contains 18 residues. The junction had 19 bases not matched to a gene; V was cut back by 6 bases and J by 7 bases. CDR3 DNA: TGTGCCAGTAGGCCGGGGCGAGCGGGAGGTTCCAGCGTGAATGAGCAGTTCTTC. This encodes CASRPGRAGGSSVNEQFF.

The chain combines TRBV2 with TRBJ1-3; 8 positions match TRBD1. Germline V gene sequence: CDR1 SNHLY, CDR2 FYNNEI. The CDR3 extends over 16 amino acids. Trimming took 6 bases from V and 1 from J; bases not matched to a gene: 8. CDR3 sequence reads: CASSIGQGTSGNTIYF. Here the CDR3 DNA reads TGTGCCAGCAGCATTGGACAGGGAACTTCTGGAAACACCATATATTTT.

Only a few counts were recorded for this clone. This chain uses TRBV27 with TRBJ2-2; 7 bases align to TRBD2. The CDR3 has 15 amino acids. The germline V gene has CDR1 MNHEY and CDR2 SMNVEV (reference sequence). The trim removed 5 bases at V and 8 bases at J, leaving 11 bases unmatched. The CDR3: CASSQQSFSGGELFF. The CDR3 DNA follows: TGTGCCAGCAGTCAGCAATCGTTTAGCGGGGGGGAGCTGTTTTTT.

V is TRBV4-2 and J is TRBJ1-3; TRBD1 matches at 9 bases. The CDR3 runs to 17 residues. The V gene end was trimmed by 4 bases and the J gene end by 1 base; junction bases not matched to a gene: 8. CDR1 LGHNA and CDR2 YNFKEQ come from the germline V gene. CDR3 protein: CASSPGPDRGSGNTIYF. CDR3 sequence (DNA): TGTGCCAGCAGCCCGGGACCGGACAGGGGTTCTGGAAACACCATATATTTT.

This clone was detected only once. The V call is TRBV6-6, the J call TRBJ2-2; 9 bases map to TRBD1. The ends lost 6 bases at V and 5 bases at J; junction bases unmatched: 4. The CDR3 loop spans 14 amino acids. The germline CDR1 and CDR2 sequences are MNHNY and SVGAGI (reference sequence). The CDR3 loop reads CASRPGQGTGELFF. CDR3 nucleotides: TGTGCCAGCAGACCCGGACAGGGGACCGGGGAGCTGTTTTTT.

This clone was seen once. The genes are TRBV11-3 and TRBJ2-1, with TRBD1 identical over 7 bases. In germline, CDR1 is SGHNT, CDR2 YENEEA. The CDR3 loop spans 16 amino acids. Trimming removed 0 bases from V and 6 bases from J; junction bases left unmatched: 8. CDR3 in DNA: TGTGCCAGCAGCTTAGATTACGGGACAGCCACCAATGAGCAGTTCTTC. Amino acid sequence: CASSLDYGTATNEQFF.

Only one count was recorded for this clone. The V call is TRBV9, the J call TRBJ2-5; TRBD1 might be the D (8 bases). Between the trimmed V and J ends, which lost 3 bases and 5 bases, there was a span of 14 bases. Germline values: CDR1 SGDLS, CDR2 YYNGEE. CDR3 length: 14 amino acids. CDR3 sequence reads: CASSADRGGETQYF. The CDR3 DNA sequence: TGTGCCAGCAGCGCTGACAGGGGAGGGGAGACCCAGTACTTC.

This clone was seen once. The genes are TRBV6-5 and TRBJ1-2; the match to TRBD1 covers 8 bases. The CDR3 has 15 amino acids. After removal of 5 bases from V and 0 bases from J, the junction contained 5 bases not matched to a gene. The V gene's germline CDR1 is MNHEY and CDR2 SVGAGI. In nucleotides, the CDR3 is TGTGCCAGCAGTACCTGGACAGGGACTAACTATGGCTACACCTTC. Translating it yields CASSTWTGTNYGYTF.

This chain uses TRBV27 with TRBJ2-4; possibly TRBD2 for D (5 bases). Germline V gives CDR1 MNHEY, CDR2 SMNVEV (reference sequence). The ends were cut back, 5 bases at V and 4 bases at J, with 12 bases in the middle. CDR3 length: 14 amino acids. CDR3 amino acids: CASSGGVLKNIQYF. The CDR3 bases are TGTGCCAGCAGTGGAGGAGTACTAAAAAACATTCAGTACTTC.

The chain links TRBV29-1 to TRBJ1-2, with 7 nucleotides matching TRBD1. The CDR3 is 13 residues long. V trimming: 5 bases; J trimming: 4 bases; junction bases outside the gene matches: 7. Germline CDR1 SQVTM, CDR2 ANQGSEA. CDR3 sequence: CSVNGGTAYGYTF. The DNA of the CDR3 is TGCAGCGTTAACGGCGGGACAGCCTATGGCTACACCTTC. The full variable domain, rest sourced from reference TRBV29-1 and TRBJ1-2, is SAVISQKPSRDICQRGTSLTIQCQVDSQVTMMFWYRQQPGQSLTLIATANQGSEATYESGFVIDKFPISRPNLTFSTLTVSNMSPEDSSIYLCSVNGGTAYGYTFGSGTRLTVV.

This sequence joins TRBV6-5 and TRBJ2-2; 9 nucleotides agree with TRBD1. The CDR3 is made up of 15 amino acids. Germline loops: CDR1 MNHEY, CDR2 SVGAGI. Unmatched junction bases numbered 10, after V lost 6 bases and J lost 8 bases. In nucleotides, the CDR3 is TGTGCCAGCAGGGATAACAGGGGGCGAGTTGGGGAGCTGTTTTTT. It encodes CASRDNRGRVGELFF.

The rearrangement uses TRBV29-1 and TRBJ1-2; the match to TRBD1 covers 10 bases. With V trimmed by 3 bases and J by 4 bases, 11 bases remained unmatched. Germline CDR1 SQVTM, CDR2 ANQGSEA. The CDR3 length is 16 residues. This CDR3 is CSVDGPPDRGLYGYTF. The CDR3, as DNA: TGCAGCGTTGACGGACCACCAGACAGGGGGCTCTATGGCTACACCTTC.

This chain connects TRBV3-1 (or the pseudogene TRBV3-2) to TRBJ2-7; tentatively, D is TRBD1 (6 bases). Trimming stripped 4 bases from V and 2 bases from J, with 9 bases between. Germline lookup yields CDR1 LGHDT and CDR2 YNNKEL (reference sequence). The CDR3 is made up of 13 amino acids. CDR3 DNA: TGTGCCAGCAGCCGTGGACAGACCTACGAGCAGTACTTC. It translates to CASSRGQTYEQYF.

The J gene is TRBJ1-5, the V gene TRBV10-3; 9 bases agree with TRBD1. J was trimmed by 5 bases and V by 9 bases; bases with no gene match: 5. Germline loops: CDR1 ENHRY, CDR2 SYGVKD. This CDR3 spans 13 amino acids. CDR3 coding DNA: TGTGCCATTGGGACAGGGAACGATCAGCCCCAGCATTTT. Amino acid sequence: CAIGTGNDQPQHF.

This chain links TRBV28 with TRBJ2-2; D is uncertain. V gave up 5 bases and J gave up 4 bases, with 11 bases separating them. CDR3 length: 14 amino acids. Germline CDR1 MDHEN, CDR2 SYDVKM. The CDR3 reads CASSGLRSTGELFF. The CDR3 DNA reads as TGTGCCAGCAGTGGTCTACGGAGCACCGGGGAGCTGTTTTTT.

The chain carries TRBV7-2 and TRBJ2-3; unclear D gene. Germline V gene sequence: CDR1 SGHTA, CDR2 FQGNSA. This CDR3 has 14 residues. V was pared by 6 bases and J by 0 bases, with 10 bases between. CDR3: CASRVVASTDTQYF. The CDR3 DNA is TGTGCCAGCAGGGTAGTCGCTAGCACAGATACGCAGTATTTT.

The chain carries TRBV28 and TRBJ2-6, with D possibly matching TRBD2 (6 bases). CDR1 MDHEN and CDR2 SYDVKM come from the germline V gene. The CDR3 sequence is 15 residues long. V lost 6 bases to trimming and J lost 0 bases, with 9 bases between them. The CDR3 bases are TGTGCCAGCAGGGACGGGAGCTCTGGGGCCAACGTCCTGACTTTC. Protein product: CASRDGSSGANVLTF. The variable domain in full, with the rest retrieved from reference TRBV28 and TRBJ2-6, is DVKVTQSSRYLVKRTGEKVFLECVQDMDHENMFWYRQDPGLGLRLIYFSYDVKMKEKGDIPEGYSVSREKKERFSLILESASTNQTSMYLCASRDGSSGANVLTFGAGSRLTVL.

This chain connects TRBV5-1 to TRBJ2-2, with TRBD1 matching 8 bases. From germline, CDR1 is SGHRS and CDR2 YFSETQ. The length of the CDR3 is 15 residues. V lost 0 bases to trimming and J lost 7 bases; unmatched junction nucleotides: 5. CDR3 DNA sequence: TGCGCCAGCAGCTTGGGGACAGGGCTGGACGGGGAGCTGTTTTTT. This gives the protein CASSLGTGLDGELFF.

V usage is TRBV6-2 or TRBV6-3 and J usage is TRBJ2-2, with a possible D match to TRBD2 (6 bases). The CDR3 contains 14 residues. The V end was cut by 6 bases, the J end by 3 bases, with 11 bases between. CDR1 and CDR2 from the germline V gene are MNHEY and SVGEGT. This CDR3 reads CASSRGLYTGELFF. The CDR3 DNA reads TGTGCCAGCAGCCGGGGACTTTACACCGGGGAGCTGTTTTTT.

The chain is built from TRBV9 and TRBJ2-1; 9 positions agree with TRBD1. CDR3 length: 16 residues. The V and J ends lost 4 bases and 2 bases, in that order; junction bases with no gene match: 7. Germline V gene data show CDR1 as SGDLS and CDR2 as YYNGEE. CDR3 coding DNA: TGTGCCAGCAGCTATACTACAGGGGGCCCCTACAATGAGCAGTTCTTC. Its translation is CASSYTTGGPYNEQFF. Supplemented by reference TRBV9 and TRBJ2-1, the full variable domain reads DSGVTQTPKHLITATGQRVTLRCSPRSGDLSVYWYQQSLDQGLQFLIQYYNGEERAKGNILERFSAQQFPDLHSELNLSSLELGDSALYFCASSYTTGGPYNEQFFGPGTRLTVL.